This T cell receptor beta chain was documented in a study of OX40 agonist ivuxolimab in advanced cancers. The repertoire was sequenced with immunoSEQ multiplex PCR; TCRdb's copy has only in-frame clones and lacks some. The sample includes tens of thousands of clones, around four fifths of them seen just once. The CDR3 extends over 12 amino acids. Germline CDR1 KGHSH, CDR2 LQKENI. V was clipped by 3 bases and J by 10 bases, with 12 bases between them. This sequence was found in an adult with an advanced solid tumor such as melanoma, head and neck, liver or kidney cancer. Here the sequenced sample was CD4+ or CD8+ T cells sorted from blood, taken in a trial of the OX40 agonist ivuxolimab. This chain joins TRBV18 and TRBJ1-1; the D gene is possibly TRBD1 (5 bases). Here the CDR3 DNA reads TGTGCCAGCTCACCGGACACTAGGGGAGCTTTCTTT. Amino acids: CASSPDTRGAFF. The full variable domain, completed using reference TRBV18 and TRBJ1-1, is NAGVMQNPRHLVRRRGQEARLRCSPMKGHSHVYWYRQLPEEGLKFMVYLQKENIIDESGMPKERFSAEFPKEGPSILRIQQVVRGDSAAYFCASSPDTRGAFFGQGTRLTVV.